The entry that follows covers one TCR beta chain sequence. Its antigen is unknown. This sample stems from a study of cytomegalovirus exposure and HLA in healthy donors. Study-wide results and limits: The authors listed around 150 TCR beta chains as cytomegalovirus-associated.

The CDR3 has 16 amino acids. CDR1 is MNHNS, CDR2 SASEGT, per germline. Trimming removed 4 bases from V and 4 bases from J, with 17 bases in between. PCR involved 60 Vbeta and 13 Jbeta primers. Sequencing was performed with immunoSEQ multiplex PCR; in TCRdb, only in-frame clones are kept and a portion is missing. Of 95,000 to 150,000 clones listed, approximately 80% were seen once; the top ten hold roughly 11%. The sample was PBMCs. This TCR was recovered from a man younger than 40 in good health and CMV-seropositive. The J gene is TRBJ2-1, the V gene TRBV6-1; D remains unclear. The CDR3 loop reads CASSGSWMRIYNEQFF. CDR3 sequence (DNA): TGTGCCAGCAGTGGGAGTTGGATGAGGATTTACAATGAGCAGTTCTTC.